A single sample is the source of the 5 T cell receptor beta chains below, sequenced in a study of blood T cell repertoires in COVID-19. Clones were read by immunoSEQ multiplex PCR, and TCRdb kept only the in-frame ones, dropping some. The sample records under 250,000 clones, 82% being singletons. The sample taken for sequencing was peripheral blood. The receptors come from a woman aged 70-85 years with COVID-19, enrolled during active disease.

The chain employs TRBV7-9 and TRBJ1-1; 7 nucleotides line up with TRBD1. The CDR3 spans 14 residues. The germline V gene encodes CDR1 SEHNR and CDR2 FQNEAQ (reference sequence). The V gene end was trimmed by 5 bases and the J gene end by 1 base; junction bases not matched to a gene: 4. In DNA, the CDR3 is TGTGCCAGCAGCAAACAGGGGAGGAACACTGAAGCTTTCTTT. It encodes CASSKQGRNTEAFF. Filled out from reference TRBV7-9 and TRBJ1-1, the complete variable domain reads DTGVSQNPRHKITKRGQNVTFRCDPISEHNRLYWYRQTLGQGPEFLTYFQNEAQLEKSRLLSDRFSAERPKGSFSTLEIQRTEQGDSAMYLCASSKQGRNTEAFFGQGTRLTVV.

The rearrangement joins TRBV9 to TRBJ2-7; possible D gene TRBD2, 5 bases. The germline V gene has CDR1 SGDLS and CDR2 YYNGEE. The V end was cut by 5 bases, the J end by 7 bases, with 22 bases between. This CDR3 spans 15 amino acids. The CDR3 is CASSSRGRQGGEQYF. The CDR3 nucleotides are TGTGCCAGCAGTTCTCGTGGGCGGCAAGGAGGTGAGCAGTACTTC.

The rearrangement links TRBV24-1 to TRBJ2-7; 7 bases align to TRBD1. Germline values: CDR1 KGHDR, CDR2 SFDVKD. J gave up 6 bases and V 2 bases, and 6 bases lay outside the gene matches. The length of the CDR3 is 14 residues. DNA for the CDR3: TGTGCCACCAGTGATTCCAAGACAGGGCTCGAGCAGTACTTC. This sequence encodes CATSDSKTGLEQYF.

To note about this clone: The same CDR3 is also encoded by other DNA sequences in this sample. This rearrangement joins TRBV18 to TRBJ1-4, with D perhaps TRBD1 (5 bases). This CDR3 comprises 15 residues. CDR1 and CDR2 from the germline V gene are KGHSH and LQKENI. Trimming left V 2 bases short and J 0 bases short, with 7 bases between. The CDR3 loop reads CASSPSGATNEKLFF. The CDR3 DNA reads TGTGCCAGCTCACCATCGGGGGCAACTAATGAAAAACTGTTTTTT.

The rearrangement joins TRBV7-8 to TRBJ2-1; the D is unclear. The CDR3 covers 11 residues. With 1 base removed from V and 9 bases from J, the gap between germline ends came to 4 bases. The germline gives CDR1 SGHVS, CDR2 FQNEAQ. This chain's CDR3 is CASSLVSEQFF. Here the CDR3 DNA reads TGTGCCAGCAGCTTAGTGAGTGAGCAGTTCTTC.